Listed below are T cell receptor beta chains from one sample, sequenced in a study of beta chain features in type 1 diabetes. TCRdb keeps only in-frame clones here, not all; method: immunoSEQ multiplex PCR. The sample contains hundreds of thousands of clones, over 65% of which appear only once. Sequencing input: naive CD4+ T cells from blood. These receptors all come from a man in his thirties or forties in good health. Each CDR3 is given with its conserved first and last residue. The order of the fields is D gene, J gene, clone size, V gene, CDR3 protein, CDR3 DNA. D genes are given only for firm matches. Not all rows give a size; the values are once, few, many and, for expanded clones, a class.

TRBD1,TRBJ2-3,.,TRBV10-3,CAINPTGVSTDTQYF,TGTGCCATCAACCCGACAGGGGTTAGCACAGATACGCAGTATTTT
TRBD2,TRBJ2-1,.,TRBV5-1,CASSLGTSSYNEQFF,TGCGCCAGCAGCTTGGGGACTAGCTCCTACAATGAGCAGTTCTTC
.,TRBJ1-1,.,TRBV30,CAWRGLKVTEAFF,TGTGCCTGGAGGGGTCTTAAGGTGACTGAAGCTTTCTTT
.,TRBJ2-5,.,TRBV7-2,CASSSRTQETQYF,TGTGCCAGCAGCTCCCGGACCCAAGAGACCCAGTACTTC
TRBD2,TRBJ2-3,.,TRBV9,CASSVVAGASDTQYF,TGTGCCAGCAGCGTTGTAGCGGGGGCCTCAGATACGCAGTATTTT
TRBD1,TRBJ2-1,.,TRBV29-1,CSMMDRGNEQFF,TGCAGCATGATGGACAGGGGCAATGAGCAGTTCTTC
.,TRBJ2-7,.,TRBV28,CASSSPGIRTYEQYF,TGTGCCAGCTCCTCTCCAGGTATTAGGACCTACGAGCAGTACTTC
TRBD2,TRBJ2-1,few,TRBV30,CAWTPSGGVGNEQFF,TGTGCCTGGACTCCTAGCGGGGGTGTGGGCAATGAGCAGTTCTTC
.,TRBJ2-1,.,TRBV5-6,CASSLLTSGEQFF,TGTGCCAGCAGTTTACTCACGTCGGGTGAGCAGTTCTTC
.,TRBJ2-5,.,TRBV27,CASRRDVLGETQYF,TGTGCCAGCAGACGGGACGTCTTGGGGGAGACCCAGTACTTC
.,TRBJ2-5,few,TRBV29-1,CSVDRSQETQYF,TGCAGCGTTGATCGCAGCCAAGAGACCCAGTACTTC
.,TRBJ2-2,.,TRBV5-1,CASSLEGPDTGELFF,TGCGCCAGCAGCTTGGAGGGACCGGACACCGGGGAGCTGTTTTTT
TRBD1,TRBJ1-1,.,TRBV2,CASTQFGQGMTEAFF,TGTGCCAGCACCCAATTTGGACAGGGGATGACTGAAGCTTTCTTT
.,TRBJ2-1,.,TRBV5-1,CASSLEAGRYNEQFF,TGCGCCAGCAGCTTGGAGGCGGGGCGCTACAATGAGCAGTTCTTC
.,TRBJ2-1,.,TRBV15,CATSRARGRSNYNEQFF,TGTGCCACCAGCAGAGCCCGCGGCAGAAGTAACTACAATGAGCAGTTCTTC
.,TRBJ1-1,.,TRBV14,CASSQDQAGTRTEAFF,TGTGCCAGCAGCCAAGATCAGGCGGGCACGAGGACTGAAGCTTTCTTT
.,TRBJ2-7,.,TRBV7-9,CASSSQGGIVYEQYF,TGTGCCAGCAGCTCCCAGGGTGGGATCGTGTACGAGCAGTACTTC
.,TRBJ2-7,.,TRBV14,CASSQVRFKSGTYYEQYF,TGTGCCAGCAGCCAAGTCCGTTTTAAGAGCGGCACCTATTACGAGCAGTACTTC
.,TRBJ1-1,.,TRBV29-1,CSVGSDMNTEAFF,TGCAGCGTTGGGTCAGATATGAACACTGAAGCTTTCTTT
.,TRBJ2-5,.,TRBV29-1,CSVEGQGQETQYF,TGCAGCGTTGAAGGGCAGGGACAAGAGACCCAGTACTTC
.,TRBJ2-5,.,TRBV5-1,CASSTDGLTQYF,TGCGCCAGCAGCACGGACGGATTGACCCAGTACTTC
.,TRBJ1-2,few,TRBV29-1,CSAQGNYGYTF,TGCAGCGCCCAGGGGAACTATGGCTACACCTTC
.,TRBJ2-2,.,TRBV11-2,CASSSLTGTGELFF,TGTGCCAGCAGCTCTTTGACAGGCACCGGGGAGCTGTTTTTT
.,TRBJ2-5,few,TRBV6-5,CASRRQETQYF,TGTGCCAGCAGGAGACAAGAGACCCAGTACTTC
.,TRBJ1-2,.,TRBV30,CAWQLGTQGYTF,TGTGCCTGGCAACTCGGGACTCAAGGCTACACCTTC
.,TRBJ2-7,.,TRBV19,CASSLSAVSYEQYF,TGTGCCAGTAGTCTTTCGGCTGTCTCCTACGAGCAGTACTTC
.,TRBJ1-1,.,TRBV30,CAWSRGNANTEAFF,TGTGCCTGGAGCCGGGGGAACGCGAACACTGAAGCTTTCTTT